This T cell receptor (beta chain) came from a study of blood T cell repertoires in COVID-19. Study-wide background: Samples representing acute and convalescent COVID-19 were sourced from the United States, Italy and Spain. Sources were T cells, B-cell-depleted T cells, or PBMCs; the material itself was cDNA or gDNA.

In terms of age and location, participants ranged from roughly 18 to 100 years and lived in approximately 26 US areas. For recovered donors of Cohort 3, there were two negative PCRs, clearance, or symptom resolution. The germline V gene encodes CDR1 LNHDA and CDR2 SQIVND (reference sequence). V was trimmed by 6 bases and J by 4 bases, leaving 21 bases between them. There are 16 residues in the CDR3. Libraries were prepared by immunoSEQ multiplex PCR; TCRdb keeps only in-frame clonotypes and omits some of them. The table shows more than 400,000 clones, with about 90% occurring only once. This chain links TRBV19 with TRBJ1-1; perhaps TRBD1 as D (5 bases). Sequencing was done on a sample of PBMCs or T cells enriched from blood (not recorded which). This TCR was recovered from a man aged 18 to 29 who had recovered from COVID-19. CDR3 sequence (DNA): TGTGCCAGTAGGTCGGAGGGGATTAGAAAGGTCACTGAAGCTTTCTTT. As protein: CASRSEGIRKVTEAFF.